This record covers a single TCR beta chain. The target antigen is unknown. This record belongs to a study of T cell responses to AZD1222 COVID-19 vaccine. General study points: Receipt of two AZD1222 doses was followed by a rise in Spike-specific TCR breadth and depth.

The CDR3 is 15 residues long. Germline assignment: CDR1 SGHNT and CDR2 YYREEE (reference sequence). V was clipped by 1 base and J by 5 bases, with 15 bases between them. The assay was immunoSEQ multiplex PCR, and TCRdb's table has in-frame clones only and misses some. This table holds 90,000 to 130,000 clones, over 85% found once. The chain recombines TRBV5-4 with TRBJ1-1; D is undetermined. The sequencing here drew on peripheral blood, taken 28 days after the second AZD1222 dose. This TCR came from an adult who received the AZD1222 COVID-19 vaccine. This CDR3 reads CASSLPPGVRTEAFF. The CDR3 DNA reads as TGTGCCAGCAGCTTGCCCCCTGGAGTGAGGACTGAAGCTTTCTTT.